Listed below are T cell receptor beta chains from one sample, sequenced in a study of blood T cell repertoires in COVID-19. TCRdb's table, derived via immunoSEQ multiplex PCR, lists solely in-frame clones and lacks some. Of over 30,000 clones listed, 88% are singletons. The sample comprised peripheral blood. These receptors originate from a human donor in a cohort sampled during active COVID-19. The conserved cysteine and the conserved F or W are not part of the CDR3 here. A row's size may be missing; if present it is once, few, many or a size class.

cdr3_aa,v_call,j_call,clone_size,cdr3_length
ASSPRRQLEAF,TRBV2,TRBJ1-1,.,11
ASSSGRLGTQY,TRBV11-3,TRBJ2-5,once,11
ATSRELTGTSR,TRBV15,TRBJ1-2,.,11
ASSRETGIRSPLH,TRBV18,TRBJ1-6,once,13
ASAVSDKAFSNQPQH,TRBV12-5,TRBJ1-5,.,15
ASSSPGQLSSYEQY,TRBV27,TRBJ2-7,.,14
ASSPGGEPSYEQY,TRBV4-2,TRBJ2-7,few,13
ASSLLGGSYEQY,TRBV28,TRBJ2-7,.,12
ASSPQGDEQY,TRBV27,TRBJ2-7,.,10
ASSLAGATNEKLF,TRBV27,TRBJ1-4,.,13
ASSSEGSPRGYT,TRBV7-2,TRBJ1-2,.,12